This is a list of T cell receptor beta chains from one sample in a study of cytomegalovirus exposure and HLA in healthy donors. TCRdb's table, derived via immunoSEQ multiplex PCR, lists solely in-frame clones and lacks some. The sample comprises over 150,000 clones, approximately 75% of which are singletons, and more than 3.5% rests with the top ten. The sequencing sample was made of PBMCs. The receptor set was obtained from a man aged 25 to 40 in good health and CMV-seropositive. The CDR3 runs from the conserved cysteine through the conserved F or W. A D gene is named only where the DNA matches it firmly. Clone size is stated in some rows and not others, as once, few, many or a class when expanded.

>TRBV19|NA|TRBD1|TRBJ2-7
CASTGQGAYEQYF
TGTGCCAGTACCGGACAGGGGGCCTACGAGCAGTACTTC
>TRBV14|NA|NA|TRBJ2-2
CASSHRDTGELFF
TGTGCCAGCAGCCACAGGGACACCGGGGAGCTGTTTTTT
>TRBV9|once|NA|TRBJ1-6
CASSRDRSYNSPLHF
TGTGCCAGCAGTCGAGACAGATCTTATAATTCACCCCTCCACTTT
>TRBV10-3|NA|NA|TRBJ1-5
CAISVSAADSNQPQHF
TGTGCCATCAGTGTCTCGGCGGCGGATAGCAATCAGCCCCAGCATTTT
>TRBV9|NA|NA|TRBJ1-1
CASSVEGLDTEAFF
TGTGCCAGCAGCGTAGAGGGGCTGGACACTGAAGCTTTCTTT
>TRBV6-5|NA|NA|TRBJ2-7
CASRTPSYEQYF
TGTGCCAGCAGGACACCTTCCTACGAGCAGTACTTC
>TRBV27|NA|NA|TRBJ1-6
CASSMRTGNSPLHF
TGTGCCAGCAGTATGCGGACTGGTAATTCACCCCTCCACTTT
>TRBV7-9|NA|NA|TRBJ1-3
CASSFWGGHGVSGNTIYF
TGTGCCAGCAGCTTCTGGGGGGGCCACGGGGTCTCTGGAAACACCATATATTTT
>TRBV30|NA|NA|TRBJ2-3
CAWSGGGGGPTQYF
TGTGCCTGGAGTGGGGGGGGCGGGGGCCCTACGCAGTATTTT
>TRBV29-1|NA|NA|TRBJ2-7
CSVEGGIEYEQYF
TGCAGCGTTGAGGGGGGAATAGAATACGAGCAGTACTTC
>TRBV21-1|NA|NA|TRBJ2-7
CASSPRGPALVHYEQYF
TGTGCCAGCAGCCCAAGGGGCCCAGCCCTTGTCCACTACGAGCAGTACTTC
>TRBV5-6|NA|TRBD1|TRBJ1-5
CASSLKGAGQPQHF
TGTGCCAGCAGCTTGAAGGGGGCGGGTCAGCCCCAGCATTTT
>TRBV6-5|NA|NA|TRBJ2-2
CASWSRVNTGELFF
TGTGCCAGCTGGAGCAGGGTCAACACCGGGGAGCTGTTTTTT
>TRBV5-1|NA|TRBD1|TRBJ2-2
CASSLAGQTGELFF
TGCGCCAGCAGCTTGGCGGGACAGACCGGGGAGCTGTTTTTT
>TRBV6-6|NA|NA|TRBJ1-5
CASSYAGFQPQHF
TGTGCCAGCAGTTATGCAGGTTTTCAGCCCCAGCATTTT
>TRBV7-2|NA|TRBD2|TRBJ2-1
CASSASGTEQFF
TGTGCCAGCAGCGCTAGCGGGACCGAGCAGTTCTTC
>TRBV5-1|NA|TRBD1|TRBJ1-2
CASSWGTGGAGYGYTF
TGCGCCAGCAGCTGGGGAACAGGGGGCGCGGGCTATGGCTACACCTTC
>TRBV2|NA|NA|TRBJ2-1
CASSEIWTFYSSYNEQFF
TGTGCCAGCAGTGAAATTTGGACTTTCTACAGCTCCTACAATGAGCAGTTCTTC
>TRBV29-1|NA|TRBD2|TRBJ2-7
CSVTGTSGGGFSSYEQYF
TGCAGCGTTACCGGGACTAGCGGGGGGGGATTTAGCTCCTACGAGCAGTACTTC
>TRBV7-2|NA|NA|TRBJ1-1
CASSFSSIAEAFF
TGTGCCAGCAGCTTTTCGTCTATTGCTGAAGCTTTCTTT
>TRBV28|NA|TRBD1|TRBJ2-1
CASSSGTGGFDNEQFF
TGTGCCAGCAGTTCTGGGACAGGGGGATTCGACAATGAGCAGTTCTTC
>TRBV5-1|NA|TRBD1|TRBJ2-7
CASSSGTGGGEQYF
TGCGCCAGCAGTTCTGGGACAGGGGGTGGGGAGCAGTACTTC
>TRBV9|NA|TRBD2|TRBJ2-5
CASSPGLAGGFAQYF
TGTGCCAGCAGCCCCGGCCTAGCGGGGGGATTCGCCCAGTACTTC
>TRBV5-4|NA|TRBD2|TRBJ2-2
CASSLPSGGAGELFF
TGTGCCAGCAGCTTGCCTAGCGGGGGGGCCGGGGAGCTGTTTTTT
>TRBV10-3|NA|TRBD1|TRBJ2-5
CAIKGQGDSETQYF
TGTGCCATCAAAGGACAGGGGGATTCAGAGACCCAGTACTTC
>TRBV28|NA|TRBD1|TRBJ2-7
CASRLGQGVYEQYF
TGTGCCAGCAGGTTAGGACAGGGTGTCTACGAGCAGTACTTC
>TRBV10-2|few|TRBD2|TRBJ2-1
CASAGTSGGAGEQFF
TGCGCCAGCGCTGGGACTAGCGGGGGGGCCGGTGAGCAGTTCTTC
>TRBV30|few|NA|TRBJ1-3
CAWDSSGNTIYF
TGTGCCTGGGACAGCTCCGGAAACACCATATATTTT
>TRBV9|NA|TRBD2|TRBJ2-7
CASSAGAGGPYEQYF
TGTGCCAGCAGCGCCGGAGCGGGGGGGCCTTACGAGCAGTACTTC
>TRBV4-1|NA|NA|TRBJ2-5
CASSQERGEQETQYF
TGCGCCAGCAGCCAAGAACGCGGGGAACAAGAGACCCAGTACTTC
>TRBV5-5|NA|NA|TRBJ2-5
CASSLDWRGETQYF
TGTGCCAGCAGCTTGGATTGGAGGGGAGAGACCCAGTACTTC
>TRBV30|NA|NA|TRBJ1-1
CAYRTGYVYTEAFF
TGTGCCTACCGAACAGGGTACGTGTACACTGAAGCTTTCTTT
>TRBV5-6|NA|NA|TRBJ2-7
CASSLWEGGLDEQYF
TGTGCCAGCAGCTTATGGGAGGGGGGGCTCGACGAGCAGTACTTC
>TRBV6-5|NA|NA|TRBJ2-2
CASGGLGTGELFF
TGTGCCAGCGGGGGGTTAGGCACCGGGGAGCTGTTTTTT
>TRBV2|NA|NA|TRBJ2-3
CASTLSDTQYF
TGTGCCAGCACCCTATCCGATACGCAGTATTTT
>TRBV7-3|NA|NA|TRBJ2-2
CASSPMGTKNTGELFF
TGTGCCAGCAGCCCCATGGGGACAAAGAACACCGGGGAGCTGTTTTTT
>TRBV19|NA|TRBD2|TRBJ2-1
CASSIGGLADNEQFF
TGTGCCAGTAGTATAGGGGGTCTAGCGGACAATGAGCAGTTCTTC
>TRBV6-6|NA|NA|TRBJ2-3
CASSHPRQGGTDTQYF
TGTGCCAGCAGTCACCCCAGGCAGGGGGGTACAGATACGCAGTATTTT
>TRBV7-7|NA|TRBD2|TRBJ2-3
CASSPGLAGSTDTQYF
TGTGCCAGCAGTCCCGGACTAGCGGGAAGCACAGATACGCAGTATTTT
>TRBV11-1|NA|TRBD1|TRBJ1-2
CASSSDRGRDYGYTF
TGTGCCAGCAGTTCGGACAGGGGGCGCGACTATGGCTACACCTTC
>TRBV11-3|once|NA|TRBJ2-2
CASSLAPREELFF
TGTGCCAGCAGCTTAGCCCCGCGGGAGGAGCTGTTTTTT
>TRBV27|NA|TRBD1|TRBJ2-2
CASSPRTGGDTGELFF
TGTGCCAGCAGTCCACGGACAGGGGGGGACACCGGGGAGCTGTTTTTT
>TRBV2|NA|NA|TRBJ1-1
CASSSQEDTEAFF
TGTGCCAGCAGCTCTCAAGAGGACACTGAAGCTTTCTTT
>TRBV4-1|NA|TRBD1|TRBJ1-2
CASSQDQQGDYGYTF
TGCGCCAGCAGCCAAGATCAACAGGGGGACTATGGCTACACCTTC
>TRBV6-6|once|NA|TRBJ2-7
CASSYTDRNGYEQYF
TGTGCCAGCAGTTACACGGACAGAAACGGGTACGAGCAGTACTTC